This T cell receptor beta chain was observed in a study of blood T cells in healthy people across ages. This clonotype was detected ten times or more. The CDR3 sequence is 17 residues long. V lost 5 bases to trimming and J lost 0 bases; unmatched junction nucleotides: 7. Germline V gene lookup returns CDR1 PRHDT and CDR2 FYEKMQ (reference sequence). Then a second PCR, running roughly 7 to 11 cycles, was carried out with a sample-barcoded 5' primer and a J-beta primer mix. MiXCR was run by TCRdb on the 5' RACE reads, yielding one entry per CDR3 protein. Found here are 800,000 to 950,000 distinct CDR3 sequences, 25% to 35% of them singletons; the top ten hold roughly 10%. The same sample was also used in a study of T cells of mothers and their children.

The chain carries TRBV13 and TRBJ2-1; TRBD1 matches at 10 bases. This receptor was identified in a woman between 35 and 50 years old in good health. Material: blood. This CDR3 is CASSTPGQGSSYNEQFF. The CDR3, as DNA: TGTGCCAGCAGCACCCCGGGACAGGGGAGCTCCTACAATGAGCAGTTCTTC.